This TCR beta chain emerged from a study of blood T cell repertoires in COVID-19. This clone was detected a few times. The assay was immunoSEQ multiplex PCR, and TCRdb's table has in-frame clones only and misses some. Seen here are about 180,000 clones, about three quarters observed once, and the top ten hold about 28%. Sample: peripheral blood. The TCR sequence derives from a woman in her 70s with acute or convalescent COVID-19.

CDR3: CASSDQGNTEAFF. The CDR3, as DNA: TGTGCCAGCAGTGATCAGGGGAACACTGAAGCTTTCTTT. The chain is built from TRBV25-1 and TRBJ1-1, with D possibly matching TRBD1 (5 bases). V was trimmed by 3 bases and J by 1 base, leaving 6 bases between them. The CDR3 loop spans 13 amino acids. Per germline, CDR1 MGHDK and CDR2 SYGVNS.